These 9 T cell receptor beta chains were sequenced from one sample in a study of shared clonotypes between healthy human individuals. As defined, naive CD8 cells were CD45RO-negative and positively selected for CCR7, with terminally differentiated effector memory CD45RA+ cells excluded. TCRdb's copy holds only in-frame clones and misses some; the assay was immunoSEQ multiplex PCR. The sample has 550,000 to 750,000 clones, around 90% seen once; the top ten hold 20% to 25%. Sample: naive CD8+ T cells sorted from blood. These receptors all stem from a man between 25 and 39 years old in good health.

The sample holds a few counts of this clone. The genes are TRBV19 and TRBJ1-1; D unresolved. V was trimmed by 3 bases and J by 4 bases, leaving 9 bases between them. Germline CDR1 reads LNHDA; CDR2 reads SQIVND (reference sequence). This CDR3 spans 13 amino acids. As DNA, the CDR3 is TGTGCCAGTAGTATGATGAGTGCCACTGAAGCTTTCTTT. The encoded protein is CASSMMSATEAFF.

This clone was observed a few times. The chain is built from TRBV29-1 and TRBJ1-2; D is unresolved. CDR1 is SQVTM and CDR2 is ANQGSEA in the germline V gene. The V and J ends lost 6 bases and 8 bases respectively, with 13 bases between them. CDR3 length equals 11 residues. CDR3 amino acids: CSVGTAGGYTF. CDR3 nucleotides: TGCAGCGTGGGCACAGCGGGAGGCTACACCTTC.

The CDR3 nucleotides read TGTGCCAGCAGCCGCAGGGACGAGCAGTACTTC. Protein sequence: CASSRRDEQYF. The rearrangement joins TRBV7-9 to TRBJ2-7, with D maybe TRBD1 (5 bases). The germline V and J ends were trimmed by 5 bases and 5 bases, with 7 bases remaining between them. Germline V gene lookup returns CDR1 SEHNR and CDR2 FQNEAQ (reference sequence). This CDR3 has 11 residues.

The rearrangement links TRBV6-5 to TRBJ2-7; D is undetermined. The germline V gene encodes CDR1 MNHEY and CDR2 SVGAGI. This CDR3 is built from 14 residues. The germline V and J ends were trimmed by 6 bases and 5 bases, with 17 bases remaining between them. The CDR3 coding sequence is TGTGCCAGCAGCGCAGCTCTCAGACCTCACGAGCAGTACTTC. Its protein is CASSAALRPHEQYF.

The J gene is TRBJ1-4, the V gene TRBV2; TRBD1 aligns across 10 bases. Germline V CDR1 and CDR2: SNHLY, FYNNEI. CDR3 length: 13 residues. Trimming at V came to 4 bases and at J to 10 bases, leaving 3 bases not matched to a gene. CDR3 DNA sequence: TGTGCCAGCAGTGGACAGGGGGCGCCAAAACTGTTTTTT. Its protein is CASSGQGAPKLFF.

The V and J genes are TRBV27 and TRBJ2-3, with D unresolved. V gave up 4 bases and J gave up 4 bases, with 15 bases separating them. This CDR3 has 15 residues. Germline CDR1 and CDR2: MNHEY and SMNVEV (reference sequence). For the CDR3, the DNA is TGTGCCAGCAGTTCAACCGGGTCCCTTCCAGATACGCAGTATTTT. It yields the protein CASSSTGSLPDTQYF.

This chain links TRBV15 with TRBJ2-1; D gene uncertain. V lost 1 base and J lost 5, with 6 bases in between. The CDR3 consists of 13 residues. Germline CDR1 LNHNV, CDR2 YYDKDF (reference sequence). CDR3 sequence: CATSRAGDNEQFF. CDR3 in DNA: TGTGCCACCAGCAGAGCTGGGGACAATGAGCAGTTCTTC. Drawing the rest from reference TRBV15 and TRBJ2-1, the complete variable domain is DAMVIQNPRYQVTQFGKPVTLSCSQTLNHNVMYWYQQKSSQAPKLLFHYYDKDFNNEADTPDNFQSRRPNTSFCFLDIRSPGLGDTAMYLCATSRAGDNEQFFGPGTRLTVL.

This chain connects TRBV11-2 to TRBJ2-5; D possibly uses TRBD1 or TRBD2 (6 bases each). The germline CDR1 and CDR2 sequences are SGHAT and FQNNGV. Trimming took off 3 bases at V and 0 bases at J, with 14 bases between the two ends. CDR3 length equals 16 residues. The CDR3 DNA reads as TGTGCCAGCAGCTTGGAGGGGGGAGGACACCAAGAGACCCAGTACTTC. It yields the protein CASSLEGGGHQETQYF.

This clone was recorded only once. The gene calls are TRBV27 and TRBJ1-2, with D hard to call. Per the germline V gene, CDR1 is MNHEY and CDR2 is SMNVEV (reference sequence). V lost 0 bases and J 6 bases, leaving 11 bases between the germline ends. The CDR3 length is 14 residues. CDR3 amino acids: CASSLSWQLNGYTF. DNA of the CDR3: TGTGCCAGCAGTTTATCATGGCAGCTTAATGGCTACACCTTC.